This TCR beta chain was recovered during a study of blood T cell repertoires in COVID-19. Study-level information: The cDNA or gDNA used as material had been derived from T cells, B-cell-depleted T cells, or PBMCs.

The CDR3 length is 14 residues. The germline CDR1 and CDR2 sequences are SQVTM and ANQGSEA. V was cut by 5 bases and J by 5 bases, with 18 bases left in between. Repertoires were generated with immunoSEQ multiplex PCR, while TCRdb's copy carries only in-frame clones and drops some. The sample has about 200,000 clones; approximately 80% are singletons. The receptor was isolated from a woman aged 80 or over with acute or convalescent COVID-19. The sequencing sample was made of peripheral blood. The chain has TRBV29-1 and TRBJ1-2; a weak D match, TRBD1 (6 bases). For the CDR3, the DNA is TGCAGCGTTCCGTCCCAGACAGGTGTGTATGGCTACACCTTC. Translating it yields CSVPSQTGVYGYTF.